A selection of T cell receptor beta chains follows, all from one sample in a study of metastatic and nonmetastatic thyroid tumors. TCRdb re-called the PCR reads through MiXCR. The sample lists about 21,000 clones, around 18% occurring once. Sequenced material: blood. Receptor source: a male donor with papillary thyroid cancer or a benign thyroid nodule (not recorded which). Some clones in this sample may be carry-over from other donors' samples. Each CDR3 is given without its conserved first and last residue.

V gene	J gene	CDR3 protein
TRBV20-1	TRBJ2-1	SADDRSNEQF
TRBV19	TRBJ1-4	ASSPGVATNEKLF
TRBV3-1	TRBJ2-1	ASSSEEGAHSYNEQF
TRBV7-9	TRBJ2-5	ASSQRVQGASLETQY
TRBV6-1	TRBJ2-1	ASSLGTPSYNEQF
TRBV27	TRBJ2-2	ASSPQSGNPNTGELF
TRBV6-1	TRBJ1-2	ASSSTGSNYGYT
TRBV5-1	TRBJ2-7	ASSDGFSHEQY
TRBV6-1	TRBJ2-7	ASSRSEEGEQY
TRBV6-1	TRBJ1-1	ASSEEEWAGNTEAF
TRBV6-1	TRBJ1-1	ASTLLGTESF
TRBV5-5	TRBJ2-7	ASSLAGTSGGYEQY
TRBV18	TRBJ2-7	ASSKGQGTVY
TRBV9	TRBJ2-7	ASSPRAGMGYEQY
TRBV7-4	TRBJ2-2	ASSFGRKTSGTKNTGELF
TRBV6-4	TRBJ2-3	ASSDSAYFTDTQY
TRBV20-1	TRBJ1-5	SAGDGNDQPQH
TRBV4-1	TRBJ2-2	ASSQETGVTGELF
TRBV7-2	TRBJ2-7	ASSLNSGVGYEQY
TRBV3-1	TRBJ2-7	ASSRRPGPLLAYEQY
TRBV18	TRBJ2-7	ASSLKAGNSYEQY
TRBV20-1	TRBJ1-1	SAGRGDTEAF
TRBV6-2/TRBV6-3	TRBJ1-1	ASSYSRTGGWEAEAF
TRBV10-1	TRBJ1-5	ASSEDGAGENNQPQH
TRBV20-1	TRBJ2-7	GLAGGHEQY
TRBV20-1	TRBJ1-2	SARRLRGGPDGVYGYT
TRBV28	TRBJ2-7	ASSSSSSEEQY
TRBV20-1	TRBJ2-5	SARLAGGMETQY
TRBV5-6	TRBJ2-2	ASSLARVAGELF
TRBV28	TRBJ2-7	ASKNLAGVDEQY
TRBV9	TRBJ1-4	ASSIGQGNEKLF
TRBV20-1	TRBJ1-4	SARVGGWTNEKLF
TRBV24-1	TRBJ2-5	ATSDLQGPSQETQY
TRBV4-1	TRBJ1-5	ASSQVQTLHQPQH
TRBV20-1	TRBJ2-7	SASRVTGLYPSVSMNYEQY
TRBV19	TRBJ1-1	ASRTGLGQNTEAF